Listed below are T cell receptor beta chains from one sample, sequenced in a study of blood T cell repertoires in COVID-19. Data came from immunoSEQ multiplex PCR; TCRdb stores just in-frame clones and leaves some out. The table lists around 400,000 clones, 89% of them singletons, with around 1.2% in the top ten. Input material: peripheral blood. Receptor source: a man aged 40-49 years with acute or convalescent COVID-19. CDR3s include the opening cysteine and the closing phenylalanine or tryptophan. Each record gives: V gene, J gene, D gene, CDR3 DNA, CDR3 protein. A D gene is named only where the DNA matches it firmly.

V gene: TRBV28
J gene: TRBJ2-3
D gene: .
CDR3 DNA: TGTGCCAGCAGTTTACAGGCGATAGGCTACACAGATACGCAGTATTTT
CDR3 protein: CASSLQAIGYTDTQYF

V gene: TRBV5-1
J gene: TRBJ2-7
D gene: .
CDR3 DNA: TGCGCCAGCAGCTTGAACCCTCAGGGGATGTTTAGTGCCGAGCAGTACTTC
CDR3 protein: CASSLNPQGMFSAEQYF

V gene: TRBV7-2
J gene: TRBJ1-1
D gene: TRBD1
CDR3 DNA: TGTGCCAGCATAACAGGGGGTACGTTAAGGGCAGCTTTCTTT
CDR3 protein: CASITGGTLRAAFF

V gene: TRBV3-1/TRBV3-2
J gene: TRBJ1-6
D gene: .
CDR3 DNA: TGTGCCAGCAGCCAACCCTTGGGCAGGTCAAATTCACCCCTCCACTTT
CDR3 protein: CASSQPLGRSNSPLHF

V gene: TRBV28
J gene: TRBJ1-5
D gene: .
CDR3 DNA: TGTGCCAGCAGTCACCCCAACCGCTATGGTGGCAATCAGCCCCAGCATTTT
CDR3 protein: CASSHPNRYGGNQPQHF

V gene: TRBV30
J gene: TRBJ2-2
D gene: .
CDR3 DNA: TGTGCCTGGGGCACCAACACCGGGGAGCTGTTTTTT
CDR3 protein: CAWGTNTGELFF

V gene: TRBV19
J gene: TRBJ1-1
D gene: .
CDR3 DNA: TGTGCCAGTAGGAGGAGGGGTACCACTGAAGCTTTCTTT
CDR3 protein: CASRRRGTTEAFF

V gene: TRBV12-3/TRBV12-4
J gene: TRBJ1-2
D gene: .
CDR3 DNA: TGTGCCAGCAGGTACTTGTATGGCTACACCTTC
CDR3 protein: CASRYLYGYTF

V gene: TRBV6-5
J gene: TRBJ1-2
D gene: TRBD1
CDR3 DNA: TGTGCCAGCCGTCGCCCCGGGACAGGGTACTATGGCTACACCTTC
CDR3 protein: CASRRPGTGYYGYTF

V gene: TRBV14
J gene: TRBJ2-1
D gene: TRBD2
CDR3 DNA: TGTGCCAGCAGCCAAGGCCTAGCGGGAGTCTATGAGCAGTTCTTC
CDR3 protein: CASSQGLAGVYEQFF

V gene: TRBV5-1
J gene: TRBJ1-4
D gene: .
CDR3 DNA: TGCGCCAGCAGCTGGGCAGGGGAGTTTGATAATGAAAAACTGTTTTTT
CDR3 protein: CASSWAGEFDNEKLFF

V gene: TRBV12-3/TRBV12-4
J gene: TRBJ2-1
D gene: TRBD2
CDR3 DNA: TGTGCCAGCAGTTTATTTCGGGAGGGCCTGTTCTTC
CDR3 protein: CASSLFREGLFF